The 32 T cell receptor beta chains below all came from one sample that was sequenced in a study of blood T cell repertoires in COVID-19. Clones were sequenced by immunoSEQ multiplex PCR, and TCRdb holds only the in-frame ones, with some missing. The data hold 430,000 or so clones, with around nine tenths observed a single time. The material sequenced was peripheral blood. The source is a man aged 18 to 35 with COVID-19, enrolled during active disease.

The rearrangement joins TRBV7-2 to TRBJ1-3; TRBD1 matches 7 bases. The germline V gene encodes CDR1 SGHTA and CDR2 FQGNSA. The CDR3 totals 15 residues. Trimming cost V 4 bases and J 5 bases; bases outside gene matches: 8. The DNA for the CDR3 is TGTGCCAGCAGCTCGACAGGGACGAGGAGAAACACCATATATTTT. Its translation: CASSSTGTRRNTIYF. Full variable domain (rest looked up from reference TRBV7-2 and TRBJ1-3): GAGVSQSPSNKVTEKGKDVELRCDPISGHTALYWYRQSLGQGLEFLIYFQGNSAPDKSGLPSDRFSAERTGGSVSTLTIQRTQQEDSAVYLCASSSTGTRRNTIYFGEGSWLTVV.

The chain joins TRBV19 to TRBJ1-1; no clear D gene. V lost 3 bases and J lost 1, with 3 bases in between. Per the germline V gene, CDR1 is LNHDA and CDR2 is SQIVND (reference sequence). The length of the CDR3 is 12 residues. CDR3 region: CASSIGNTEAFF. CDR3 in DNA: TGTGCCAGTAGTATCGGGAACACTGAAGCTTTCTTT.

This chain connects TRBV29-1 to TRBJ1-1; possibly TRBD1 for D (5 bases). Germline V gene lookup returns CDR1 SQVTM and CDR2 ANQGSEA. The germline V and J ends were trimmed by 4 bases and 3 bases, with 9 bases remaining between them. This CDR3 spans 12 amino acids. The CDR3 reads CSVVQDDTEAFF. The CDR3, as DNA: TGCAGCGTTGTACAGGACGACACTGAAGCTTTCTTT.

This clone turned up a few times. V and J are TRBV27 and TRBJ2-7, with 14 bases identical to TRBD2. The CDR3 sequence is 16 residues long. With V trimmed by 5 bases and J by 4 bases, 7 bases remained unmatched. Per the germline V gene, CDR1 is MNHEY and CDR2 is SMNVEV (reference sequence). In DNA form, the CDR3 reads TGTGCCAGCAGTCTCTATGGGACTAGCGGGAGTTACGAGCAGTACTTC. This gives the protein CASSLYGTSGSYEQYF.

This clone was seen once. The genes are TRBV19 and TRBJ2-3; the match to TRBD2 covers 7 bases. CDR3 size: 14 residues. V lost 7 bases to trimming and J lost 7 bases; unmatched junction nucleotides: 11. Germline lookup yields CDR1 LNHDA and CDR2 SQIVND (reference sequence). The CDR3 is CASTGGSRANTQYF. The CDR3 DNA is TGTGCCAGTACCGGCGGGAGTAGGGCAAATACGCAGTATTTT.

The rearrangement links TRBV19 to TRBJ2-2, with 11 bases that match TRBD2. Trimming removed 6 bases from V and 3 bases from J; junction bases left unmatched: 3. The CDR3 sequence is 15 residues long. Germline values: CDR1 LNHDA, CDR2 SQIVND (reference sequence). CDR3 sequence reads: CASSGTSGHTGELFF. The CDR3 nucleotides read TGTGCCAGTAGCGGGACTAGCGGTCACACCGGGGAGCTGTTTTTT.

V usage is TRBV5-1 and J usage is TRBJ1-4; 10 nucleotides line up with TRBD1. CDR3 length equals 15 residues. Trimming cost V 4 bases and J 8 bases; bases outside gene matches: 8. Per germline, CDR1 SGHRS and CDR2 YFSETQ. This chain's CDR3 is CASSLLGTGDEKLFF. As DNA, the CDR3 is TGCGCCAGCAGCCTGTTAGGGACAGGGGACGAAAAACTGTTTTTT.

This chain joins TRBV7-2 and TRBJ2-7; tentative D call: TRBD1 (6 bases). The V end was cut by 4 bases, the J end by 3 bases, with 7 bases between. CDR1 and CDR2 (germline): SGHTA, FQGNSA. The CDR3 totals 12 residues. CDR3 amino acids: CASSSQGYEQYF. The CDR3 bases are TGTGCCAGCAGCTCACAGGGCTACGAGCAGTACTTC.

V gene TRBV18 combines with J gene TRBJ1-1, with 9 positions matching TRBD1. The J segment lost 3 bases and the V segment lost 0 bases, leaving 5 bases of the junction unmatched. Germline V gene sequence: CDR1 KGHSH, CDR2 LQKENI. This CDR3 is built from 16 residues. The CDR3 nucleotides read TGTGCCAGCTCACCACCGAGGGACAGGGAGGACACTGAAGCTTTCTTT. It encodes CASSPPRDREDTEAFF.

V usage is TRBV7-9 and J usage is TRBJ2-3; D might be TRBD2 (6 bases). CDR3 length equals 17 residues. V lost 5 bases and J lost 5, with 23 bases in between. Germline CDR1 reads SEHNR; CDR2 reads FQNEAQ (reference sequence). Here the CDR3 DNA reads TGTGCCAGCAGCCAACCTACCCGCCGCAGGAGGGGAGATACGCAGTATTTT. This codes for CASSQPTRRRRGDTQYF.

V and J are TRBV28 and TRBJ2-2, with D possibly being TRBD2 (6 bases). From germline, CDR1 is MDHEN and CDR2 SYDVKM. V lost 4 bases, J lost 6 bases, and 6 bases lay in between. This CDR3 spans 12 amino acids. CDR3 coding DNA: TGTGCCAGCAGTTGGGAGGCCGGGGAGCTGTTTTTT. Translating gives CASSWEAGELFF.

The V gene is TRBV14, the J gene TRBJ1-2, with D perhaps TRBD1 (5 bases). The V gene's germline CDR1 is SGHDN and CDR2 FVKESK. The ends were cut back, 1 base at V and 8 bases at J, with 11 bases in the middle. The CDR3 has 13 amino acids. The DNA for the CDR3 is TGTGCCAGCAGCCAAGGTCCAGGGCGAGGCTACACCTTC. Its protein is CASSQGPGRGYTF.

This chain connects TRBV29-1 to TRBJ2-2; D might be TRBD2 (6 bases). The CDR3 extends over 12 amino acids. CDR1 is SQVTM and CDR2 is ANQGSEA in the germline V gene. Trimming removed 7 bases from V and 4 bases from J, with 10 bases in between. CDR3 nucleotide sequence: TGCAGCGCTGGGACTTTCACCGGGGAGCTGTTTTTT. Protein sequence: CSAGTFTGELFF.

This chain's CDR3 is CASSHYRFPNSGANVLTF. As DNA, the CDR3 is TGTGCCAGCAGCCATTACAGGTTCCCAAACTCTGGGGCCAACGTCCTGACTTTC. The rearrangement joins TRBV7-8 to TRBJ2-6, with a tentative D call TRBD1 (5 bases). Deletions cut 5 bases from V and 0 bases from J, with 17 bases between. The CDR3 length is 18 residues. The V gene's germline CDR1 is SGHVS and CDR2 FQNEAQ.

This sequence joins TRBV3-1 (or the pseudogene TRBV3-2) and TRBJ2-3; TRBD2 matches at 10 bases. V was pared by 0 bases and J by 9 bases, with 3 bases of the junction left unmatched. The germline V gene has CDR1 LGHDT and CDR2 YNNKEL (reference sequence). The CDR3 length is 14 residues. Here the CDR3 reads CASSQDLAGETQYF. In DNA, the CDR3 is TGTGCCAGCAGCCAAGATCTAGCGGGAGAGACGCAGTATTTT.

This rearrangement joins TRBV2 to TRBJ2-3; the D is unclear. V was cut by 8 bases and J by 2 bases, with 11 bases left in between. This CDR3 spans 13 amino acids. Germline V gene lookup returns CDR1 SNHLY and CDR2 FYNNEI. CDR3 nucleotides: TGTGCCAGCGTTCGCGACTTCACAGATACGCAGTATTTT. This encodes CASVRDFTDTQYF.

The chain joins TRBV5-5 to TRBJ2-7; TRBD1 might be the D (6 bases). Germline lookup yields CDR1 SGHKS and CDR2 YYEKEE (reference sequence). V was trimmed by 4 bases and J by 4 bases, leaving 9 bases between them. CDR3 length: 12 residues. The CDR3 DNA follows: TGTGCCAGCAGCCCTGACAGGTACGAGCAGTACTTC. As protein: CASSPDRYEQYF.

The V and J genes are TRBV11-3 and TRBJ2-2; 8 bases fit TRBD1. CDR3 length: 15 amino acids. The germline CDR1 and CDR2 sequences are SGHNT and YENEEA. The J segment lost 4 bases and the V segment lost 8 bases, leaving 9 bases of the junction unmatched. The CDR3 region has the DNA TGTGCCAGCCACTGGACAGGGAAGGTCACCGGGGAGCTGTTTTTT. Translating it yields CASHWTGKVTGELFF.

The CDR3 spells CATSRVRGPDTQYF. The CDR3 coding sequence is TGTGCCACCAGCAGAGTTCGGGGTCCAGATACGCAGTATTTT. V usage is TRBV15 and J usage is TRBJ2-3, with a possible D match to TRBD2 (5 bases). The germline gives CDR1 LNHNV, CDR2 YYDKDF (reference sequence). V gave up 1 base and J gave up 4 bases, with 9 bases separating them. There are 14 residues in the CDR3. Filled out from reference TRBV15 and TRBJ2-3, the complete variable domain reads DAMVIQNPRYQVTQFGKPVTLSCSQTLNHNVMYWYQQKSSQAPKLLFHYYDKDFNNEADTPDNFQSRRPNTSFCFLDIRSPGLGDTAMYLCATSRVRGPDTQYFGPGTRLTVL.

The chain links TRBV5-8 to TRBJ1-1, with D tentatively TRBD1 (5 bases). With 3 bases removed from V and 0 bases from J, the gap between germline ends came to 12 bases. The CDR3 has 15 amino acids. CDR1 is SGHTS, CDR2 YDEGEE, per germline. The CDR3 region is CASSSWRGLNTEAFF. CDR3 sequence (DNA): TGTGCCAGCAGCTCTTGGCGGGGACTGAACACTGAAGCTTTCTTT. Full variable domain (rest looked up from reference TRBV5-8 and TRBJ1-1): EAGVTQSPTHLIKTRGQQATLRCSPISGHTSVYWYQQALGLGLQFLLWYDEGEERNRGNFPPRFSGRQFPNYSSELNVNALELEDSALYLCASSSWRGLNTEAFFGQGTRLTVV.

The CDR3 DNA is TGTGCCAGCACCCTTAGGGGAGGGTTACCAGATACGCAGTATTTT. Translating it yields CASTLRGGLPDTQYF. This sequence joins TRBV13 and TRBJ2-3; 7 bases match TRBD2. With 7 bases clipped from V and 4 bases from J, the junction kept 11 bases outside the gene matches. This CDR3 contains 15 residues. Germline CDR1 and CDR2: PRHDT and FYEKMQ (reference sequence).

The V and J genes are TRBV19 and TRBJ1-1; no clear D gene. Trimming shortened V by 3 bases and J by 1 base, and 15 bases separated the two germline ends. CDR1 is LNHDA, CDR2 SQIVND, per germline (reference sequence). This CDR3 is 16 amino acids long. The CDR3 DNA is TGTGCCAGTAGTATCCCCTGGGGAGTAGGGAACACTGAAGCTTTCTTT. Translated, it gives CASSIPWGVGNTEAFF.

CDR3 coding DNA: TGCGCCAGCAGTCATAGCGGGAGGACCGACAATGAGCAGTTCTTC. This codes for CASSHSGRTDNEQFF. The chain carries TRBV4-1 and TRBJ2-1, with 10 bases lining up with TRBD2. This CDR3 has 15 amino acids. Unmatched junction bases numbered 7, after V lost 6 bases and J lost 5 bases. Germline-derived CDR1 and CDR2 are MGHRA and YSYEKL.

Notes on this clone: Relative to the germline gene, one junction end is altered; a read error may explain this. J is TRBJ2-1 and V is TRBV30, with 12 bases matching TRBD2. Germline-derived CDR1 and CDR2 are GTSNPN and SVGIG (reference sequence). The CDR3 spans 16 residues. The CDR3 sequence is CAWSGLAGVSHNEQFF. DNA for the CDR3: TGTGCCTGGAGTGGACTAGCGGGAGTCTCCCACAATGAGCAGTTCTTC.

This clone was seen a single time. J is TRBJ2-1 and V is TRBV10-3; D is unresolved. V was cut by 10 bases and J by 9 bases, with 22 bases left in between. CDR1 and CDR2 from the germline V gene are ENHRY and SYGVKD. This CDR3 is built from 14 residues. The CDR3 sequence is CASKEGVASGEQFF. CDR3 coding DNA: TGTGCCAGCAAGGAAGGAGTGGCCTCGGGTGAGCAGTTCTTC.

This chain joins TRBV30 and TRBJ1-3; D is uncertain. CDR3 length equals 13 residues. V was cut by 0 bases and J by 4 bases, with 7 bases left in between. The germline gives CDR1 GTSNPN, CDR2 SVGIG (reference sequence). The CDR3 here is CAWSVGQGNTIYF. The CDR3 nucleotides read TGTGCCTGGAGTGTTGGGCAGGGAAACACCATATATTTT.

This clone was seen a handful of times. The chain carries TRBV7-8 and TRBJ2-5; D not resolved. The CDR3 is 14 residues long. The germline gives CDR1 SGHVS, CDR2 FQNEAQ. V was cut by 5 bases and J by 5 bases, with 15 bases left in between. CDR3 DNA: TGTGCCAGCAGCCCCAGTGCTAGAAGGGAGACCCAGTACTTC. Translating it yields CASSPSARRETQYF. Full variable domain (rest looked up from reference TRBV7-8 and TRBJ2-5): GAGVSQSPRYKVAKRGQDVALRCDPISGHVSLFWYQQALGQGPEFLTYFQNEAQLDKSGLPSDRFFAERPEGSVSTLKIQRTQQEDSAVYLCASSPSARRETQYFGPGTRLLVL.

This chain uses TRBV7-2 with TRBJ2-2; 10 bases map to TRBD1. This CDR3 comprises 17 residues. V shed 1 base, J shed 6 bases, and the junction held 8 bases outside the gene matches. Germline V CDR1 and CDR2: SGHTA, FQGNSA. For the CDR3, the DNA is TGTGCCAGCAGCTTAGTGTTCGGGACAGGGGCGTCCGGGGAGCTGTTTTTT. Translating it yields CASSLVFGTGASGELFF.

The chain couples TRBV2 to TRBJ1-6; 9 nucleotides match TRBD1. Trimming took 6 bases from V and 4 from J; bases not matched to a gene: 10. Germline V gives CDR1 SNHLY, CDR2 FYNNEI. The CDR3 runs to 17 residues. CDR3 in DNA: TGTGCCAGCAGCCGCGGGACAGGGACACTTTATAATTCACCCCTCCACTTT. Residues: CASSRGTGTLYNSPLHF.

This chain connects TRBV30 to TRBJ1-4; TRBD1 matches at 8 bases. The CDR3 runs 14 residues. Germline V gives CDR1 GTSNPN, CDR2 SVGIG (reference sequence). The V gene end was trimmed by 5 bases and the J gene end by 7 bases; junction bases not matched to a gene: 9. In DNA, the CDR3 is TGTGCCTGGGACCGACAGGGGCGCAGTGAAAAACTGTTTTTT. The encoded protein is CAWDRQGRSEKLFF. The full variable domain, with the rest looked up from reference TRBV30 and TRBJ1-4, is SQTIHQWPATLVQPVGSPLSLECTVEGTSNPNLYWYRQAAGRGLQLLFYSVGIGQISSEVPQNLSASRPQDRQFILSSKKLLLSDSGFYLCAWDRQGRSEKLFFGSGTQLSVL.

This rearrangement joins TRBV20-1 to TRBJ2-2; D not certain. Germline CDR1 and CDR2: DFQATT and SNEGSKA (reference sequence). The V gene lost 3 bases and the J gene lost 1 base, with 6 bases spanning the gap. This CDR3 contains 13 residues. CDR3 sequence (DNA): TGCAGTGCTAGTTTGCGGAACACCGGGGAGCTGTTTTTT. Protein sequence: CSASLRNTGELFF.

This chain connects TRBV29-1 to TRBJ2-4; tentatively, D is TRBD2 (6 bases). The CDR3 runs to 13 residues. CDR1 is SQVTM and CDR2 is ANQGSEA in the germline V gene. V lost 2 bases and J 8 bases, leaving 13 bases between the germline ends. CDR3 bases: TGCAGCGTTGAACAGGTCGGCGGGGACATTCAGTACTTC. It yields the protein CSVEQVGGDIQYF. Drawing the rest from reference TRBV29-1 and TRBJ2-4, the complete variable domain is SAVISQKPSRDICQRGTSLTIQCQVDSQVTMMFWYRQQPGQSLTLIATANQGSEATYESGFVIDKFPISRPNLTFSTLTVSNMSPEDSSIYLCSVEQVGGDIQYFGAGTRLSVL.